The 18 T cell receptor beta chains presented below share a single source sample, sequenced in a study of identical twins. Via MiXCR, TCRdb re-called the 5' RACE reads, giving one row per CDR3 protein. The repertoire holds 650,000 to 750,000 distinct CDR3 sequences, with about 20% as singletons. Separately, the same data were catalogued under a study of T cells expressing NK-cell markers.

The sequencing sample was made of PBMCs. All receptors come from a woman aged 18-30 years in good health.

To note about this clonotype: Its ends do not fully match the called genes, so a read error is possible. The CDR3 bases are TGTGCCACCAGTGATGCCCGTCGTACTGAGGCTTTCTTT. This sequence encodes CATSDARRTEAFF. The V and J genes are TRBV24-1 and TRBJ1-1; D gene ambiguous. The V gene's germline CDR1 is KGHDR and CDR2 SFDVKD. This CDR3 region has 13 residues.

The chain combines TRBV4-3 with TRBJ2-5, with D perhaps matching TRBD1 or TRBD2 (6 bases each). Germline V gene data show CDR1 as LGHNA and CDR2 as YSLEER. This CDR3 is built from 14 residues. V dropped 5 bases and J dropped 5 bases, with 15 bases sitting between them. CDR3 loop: CASSAQGGGETQYF. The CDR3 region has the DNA TGCGCCAGCAGCGCACAGGGAGGAGGCGAGACCCAGTACTTC.

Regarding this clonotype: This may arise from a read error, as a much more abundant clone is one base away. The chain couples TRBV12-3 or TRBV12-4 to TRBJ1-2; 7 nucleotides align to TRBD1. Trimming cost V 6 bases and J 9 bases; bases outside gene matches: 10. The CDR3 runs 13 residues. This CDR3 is CASRIQGRACYTF. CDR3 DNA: TGTGCCAGCAGAATACAGGGGCGAGCGTGCTACACCTTC.

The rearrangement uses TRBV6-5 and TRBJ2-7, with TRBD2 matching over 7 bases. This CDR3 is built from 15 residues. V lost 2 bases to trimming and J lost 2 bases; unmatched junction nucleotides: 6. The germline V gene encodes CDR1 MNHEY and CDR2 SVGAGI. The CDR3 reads CASSYGGDGTYEQYF. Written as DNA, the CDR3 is TGTGCCAGCAGTTACGGGGGGGATGGTACCTACGAGCAGTACTTC.

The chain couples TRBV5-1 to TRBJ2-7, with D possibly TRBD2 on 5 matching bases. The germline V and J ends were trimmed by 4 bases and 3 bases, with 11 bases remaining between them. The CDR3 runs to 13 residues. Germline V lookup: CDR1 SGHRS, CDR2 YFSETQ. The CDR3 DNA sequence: TGCGCCAGCAGCCCGGAGGTCATCTACGAGCAGTACTTC. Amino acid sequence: CASSPEVIYEQYF. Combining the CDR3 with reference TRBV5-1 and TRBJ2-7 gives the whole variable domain KAGVTQTPRYLIKTRGQQVTLSCSPISGHRSVSWYQQTPGQGLQFLFEYFSETQRNKGNFPGRFSGRQFSNSRSEMNVSTLELGDSALYLCASSPEVIYEQYFGPGTRLTVT.

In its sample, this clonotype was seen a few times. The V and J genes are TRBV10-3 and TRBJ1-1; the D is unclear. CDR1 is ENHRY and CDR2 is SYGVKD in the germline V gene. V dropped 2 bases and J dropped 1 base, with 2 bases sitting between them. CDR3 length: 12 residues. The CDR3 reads CAISERNTEAFF. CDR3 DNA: TGTGCCATCAGTGAGCGGAACACTGAAGCTTTCTTT.

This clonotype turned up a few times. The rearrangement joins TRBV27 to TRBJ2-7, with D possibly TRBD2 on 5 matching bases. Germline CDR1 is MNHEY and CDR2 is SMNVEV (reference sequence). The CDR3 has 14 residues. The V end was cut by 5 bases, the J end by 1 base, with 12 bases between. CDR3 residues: CASSTGSKSYEQYF. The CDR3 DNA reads TGTGCCAGCAGTACGGGGAGCAAATCCTACGAGCAGTACTTC.

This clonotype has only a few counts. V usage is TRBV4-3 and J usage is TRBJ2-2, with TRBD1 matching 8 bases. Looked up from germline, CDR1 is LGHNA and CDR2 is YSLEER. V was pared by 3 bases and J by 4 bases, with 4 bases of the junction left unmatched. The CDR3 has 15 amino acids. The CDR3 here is CASSHQGAGTGELFF. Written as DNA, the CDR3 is TGCGCCAGCAGCCATCAGGGGGCAGGCACCGGGGAGCTGTTTTTT.

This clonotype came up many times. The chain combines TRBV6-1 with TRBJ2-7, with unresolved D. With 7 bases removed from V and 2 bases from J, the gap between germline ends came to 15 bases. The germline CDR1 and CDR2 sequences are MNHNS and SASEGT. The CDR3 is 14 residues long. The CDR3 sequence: CASMPERRAYEQYF. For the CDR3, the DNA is TGTGCCAGCATGCCAGAGCGCAGAGCCTACGAGCAGTACTTC.

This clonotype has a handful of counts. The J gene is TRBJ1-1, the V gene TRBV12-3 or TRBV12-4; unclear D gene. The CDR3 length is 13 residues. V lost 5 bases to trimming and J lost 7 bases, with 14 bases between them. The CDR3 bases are TGTGCCAGCAGTAGGAATATCGGAGGTGAAGCTTTCTTT. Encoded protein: CASSRNIGGEAFF.

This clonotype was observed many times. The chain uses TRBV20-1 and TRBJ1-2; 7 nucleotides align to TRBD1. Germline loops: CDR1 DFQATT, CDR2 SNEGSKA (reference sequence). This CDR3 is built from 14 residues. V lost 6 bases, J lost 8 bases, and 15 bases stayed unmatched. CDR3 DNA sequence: TGCAGTGCCCCGGGACAGACCGTCCTGCAGGGCTACACCTTC. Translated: CSAPGQTVLQGYTF.

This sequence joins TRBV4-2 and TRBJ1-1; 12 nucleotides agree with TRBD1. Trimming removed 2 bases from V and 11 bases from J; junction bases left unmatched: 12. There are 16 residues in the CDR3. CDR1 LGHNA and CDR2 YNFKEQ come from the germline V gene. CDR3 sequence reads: CASSQPPGQGALWAFF. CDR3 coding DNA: TGTGCCAGCAGCCAACCACCGGGACAGGGGGCTCTGTGGGCTTTCTTT.

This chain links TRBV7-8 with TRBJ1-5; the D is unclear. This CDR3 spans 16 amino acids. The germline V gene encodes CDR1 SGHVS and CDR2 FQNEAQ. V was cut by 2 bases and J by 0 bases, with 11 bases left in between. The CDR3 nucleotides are TGTGCCAGCAGCTTAACTAGCCTTTATAGCAATCAGCCCCAGCATTTT. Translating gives CASSLTSLYSNQPQHF.

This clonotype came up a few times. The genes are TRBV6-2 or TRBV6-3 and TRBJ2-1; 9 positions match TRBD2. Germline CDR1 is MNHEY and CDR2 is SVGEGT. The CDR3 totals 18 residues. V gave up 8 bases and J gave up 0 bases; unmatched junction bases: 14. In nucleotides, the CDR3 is TGTGCCAGCGGACGTCCCCGTAGCGGGGGTAGCTCCTACAATGAGCAGTTCTTC. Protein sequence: CASGRPRSGGSSYNEQFF.

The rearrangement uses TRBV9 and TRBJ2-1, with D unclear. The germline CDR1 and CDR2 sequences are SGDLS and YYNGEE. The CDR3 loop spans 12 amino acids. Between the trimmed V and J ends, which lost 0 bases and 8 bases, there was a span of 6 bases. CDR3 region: CASSVDVYEQFF. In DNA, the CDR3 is TGTGCCAGCAGCGTAGATGTCTATGAGCAGTTCTTC.

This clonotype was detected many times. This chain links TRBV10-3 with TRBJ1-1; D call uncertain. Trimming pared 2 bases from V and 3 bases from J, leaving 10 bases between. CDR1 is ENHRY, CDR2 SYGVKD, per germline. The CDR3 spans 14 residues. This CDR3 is CAISEVMQDTEAFF. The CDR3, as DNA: TGTGCCATCAGTGAGGTAATGCAGGACACTGAAGCTTTCTTT.

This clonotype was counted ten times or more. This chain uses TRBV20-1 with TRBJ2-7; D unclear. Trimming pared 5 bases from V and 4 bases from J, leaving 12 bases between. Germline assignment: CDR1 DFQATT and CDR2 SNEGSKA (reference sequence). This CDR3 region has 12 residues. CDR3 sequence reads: CSAPGVEYEQYF. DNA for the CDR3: TGCAGTGCTCCCGGTGTCGAGTACGAGCAGTACTTC.

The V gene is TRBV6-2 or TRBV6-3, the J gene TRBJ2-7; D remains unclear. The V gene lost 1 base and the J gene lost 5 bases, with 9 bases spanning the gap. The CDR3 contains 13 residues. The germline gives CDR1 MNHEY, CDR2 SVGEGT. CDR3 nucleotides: TGTGCCAGCAGTTACTACACATGGAACGAGCAGTACTTC. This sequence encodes CASSYYTWNEQYF.